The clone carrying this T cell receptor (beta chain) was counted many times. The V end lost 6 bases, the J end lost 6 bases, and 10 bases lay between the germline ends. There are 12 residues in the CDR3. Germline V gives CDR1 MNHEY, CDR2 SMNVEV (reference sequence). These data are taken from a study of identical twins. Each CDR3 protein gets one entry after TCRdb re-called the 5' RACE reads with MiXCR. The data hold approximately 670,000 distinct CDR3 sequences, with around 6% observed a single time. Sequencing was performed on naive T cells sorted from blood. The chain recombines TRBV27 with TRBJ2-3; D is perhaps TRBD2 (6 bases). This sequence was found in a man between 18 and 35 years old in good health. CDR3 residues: CASSSRGDTQYF. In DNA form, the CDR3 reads TGTGCCAGCAGCTCCCGGGGGGATACGCAGTATTTT.